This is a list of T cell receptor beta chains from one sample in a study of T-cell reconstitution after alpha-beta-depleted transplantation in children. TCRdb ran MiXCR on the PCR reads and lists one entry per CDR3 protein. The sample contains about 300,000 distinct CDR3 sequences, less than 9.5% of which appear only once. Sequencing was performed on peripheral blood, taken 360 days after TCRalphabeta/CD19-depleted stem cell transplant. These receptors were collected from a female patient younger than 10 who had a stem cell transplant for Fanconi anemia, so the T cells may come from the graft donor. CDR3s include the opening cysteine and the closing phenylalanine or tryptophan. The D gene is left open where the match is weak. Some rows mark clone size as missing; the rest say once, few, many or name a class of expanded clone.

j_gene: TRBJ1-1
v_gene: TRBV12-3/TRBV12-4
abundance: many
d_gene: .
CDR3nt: TGTGCCAGCAGTTTAAGATCCGGAGTTTACGATGAGGTGGAATTTACTTCTGAAGCTTTCTTT
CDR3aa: CASSLRSGVYDEVEFTSEAFF

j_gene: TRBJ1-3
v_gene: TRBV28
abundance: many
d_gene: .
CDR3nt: TGTGCCAGCAGTCCTCACCAAGGACAGCCAACTGGAAACACCATATATTTT
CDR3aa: CASSPHQGQPTGNTIYF

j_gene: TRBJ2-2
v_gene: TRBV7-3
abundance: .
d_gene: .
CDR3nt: TGTGCCAGCAGCTTAAATGCCCCGGCGAACACCGGGGAGCTGTTTTTT
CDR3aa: CASSLNAPANTGELFF

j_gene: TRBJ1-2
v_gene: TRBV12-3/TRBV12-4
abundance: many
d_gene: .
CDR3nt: TGTGCCAGCAGTTTTGAGGGGCACTATGGCTACACCTTC
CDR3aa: CASSFEGHYGYTF

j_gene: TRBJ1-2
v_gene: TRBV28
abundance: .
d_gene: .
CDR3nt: TGTGCCAGCAGCACCCCCGAGGGCGGATTCTATGGCTACACCTTC
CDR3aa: CASSTPEGGFYGYTF

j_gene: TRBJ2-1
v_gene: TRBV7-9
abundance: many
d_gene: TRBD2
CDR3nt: TGTGCCAGCAGCTTTGGACTAGCGGAATACAATGAGCAGTTCTTC
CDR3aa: CASSFGLAEYNEQFF

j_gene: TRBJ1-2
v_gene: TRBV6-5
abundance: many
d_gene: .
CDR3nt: TGTGCCAGCTTGGGGGGTGGTGGCTACACCTTC
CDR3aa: CASLGGGGYTF

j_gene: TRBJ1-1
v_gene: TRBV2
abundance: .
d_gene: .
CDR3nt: TGTGCCAGCAGCCGTGGTCAGTACACTGAAGCTTTCTTT
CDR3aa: CASSRGQYTEAFF

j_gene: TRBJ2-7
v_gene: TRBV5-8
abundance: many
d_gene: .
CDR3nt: TGTGCCAGCACCATTTCCCCCTCAGGTTTCTACGAGCAGTACTTC
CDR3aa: CASTISPSGFYEQYF

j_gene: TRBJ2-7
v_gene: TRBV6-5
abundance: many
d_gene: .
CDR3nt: TGTGCCAGCAGTTACTCGAATCCCCAATCTTACGAGCAGTACTTC
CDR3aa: CASSYSNPQSYEQYF

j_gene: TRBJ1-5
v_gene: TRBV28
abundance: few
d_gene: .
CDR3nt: TGTGCCAGCAGTTTGGGACGGGGCGGGGGCTTCAATCAGCCCCAGCATTTT
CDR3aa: CASSLGRGGGFNQPQHF

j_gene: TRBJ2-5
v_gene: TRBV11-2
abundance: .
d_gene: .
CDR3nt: TGTGCCAGCAGCGAATCCTACCCTAGACCGCATGGCGGGACCCAGTACTTC
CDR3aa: CASSESYPRPHGGTQYF

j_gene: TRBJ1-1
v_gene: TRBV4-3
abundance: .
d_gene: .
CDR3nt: TGCGCCAGCAGCCAAGATGACGTCGACAACACTGAAGCTTTCTTT
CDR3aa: CASSQDDVDNTEAFF

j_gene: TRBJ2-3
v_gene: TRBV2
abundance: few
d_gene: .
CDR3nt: TGTGCCAGCAGTCGGGGGGCCCGGGCGGATACGCAGTATTTT
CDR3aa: CASSRGARADTQYF

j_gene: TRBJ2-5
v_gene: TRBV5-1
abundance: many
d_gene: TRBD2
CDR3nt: TGCGCCAGCAGCCCTATTGGGACTAGCGGTAGAGAGACCCAGTACTTC
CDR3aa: CASSPIGTSGRETQYF

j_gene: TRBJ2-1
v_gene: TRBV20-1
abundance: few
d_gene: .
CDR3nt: TGCAGTGCTAGAGATCCGAGGGCCTATGAGCAGTTCTTC
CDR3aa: CSARDPRAYEQFF

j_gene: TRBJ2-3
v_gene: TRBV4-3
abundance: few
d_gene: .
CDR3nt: TGCGCCAGCAGCCGAGGGGGACCTAATGGGGATACGCAGTATTTT
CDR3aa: CASSRGGPNGDTQYF

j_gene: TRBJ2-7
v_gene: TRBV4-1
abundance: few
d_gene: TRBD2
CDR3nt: TGCGCCAGCAGCCAGGATATAGCGGGAGCGTTCACCTACGAGCAGTACTTC
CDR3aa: CASSQDIAGAFTYEQYF

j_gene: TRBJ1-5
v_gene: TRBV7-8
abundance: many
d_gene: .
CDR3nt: TGTGCCAGCAGCTTTTCGGGACCCGATCAGCCCCAGCATTTT
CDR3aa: CASSFSGPDQPQHF

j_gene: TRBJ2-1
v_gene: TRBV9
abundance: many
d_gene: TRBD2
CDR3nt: TGTGCCAGCAGCGCAATTCTGGGGGGGTACAATGAGCAGTTCTTC
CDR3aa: CASSAILGGYNEQFF

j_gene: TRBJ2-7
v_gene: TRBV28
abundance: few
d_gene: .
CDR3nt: TGTGCCAGCAGTTTAATAGGGCTAGCGCCCTCCGAGCAGTACTTC
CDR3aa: CASSLIGLAPSEQYF

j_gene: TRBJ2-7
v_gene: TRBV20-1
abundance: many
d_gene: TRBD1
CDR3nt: TGCAGTGCCCAAGGTGGGACAGGGGGCTACGAGCAGTACTTC
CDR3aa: CSAQGGTGGYEQYF

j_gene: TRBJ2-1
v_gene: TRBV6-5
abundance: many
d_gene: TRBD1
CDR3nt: TGTGCCAGCAGTTACTCGATGGGGACAGGGGGGTACAATGAGCAGTTCTTC
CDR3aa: CASSYSMGTGGYNEQFF

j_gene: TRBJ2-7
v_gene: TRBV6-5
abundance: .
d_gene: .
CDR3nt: TGTGCCAGCAGTTACTCGCTTGCCACTTCCGAGCAGTACTTC
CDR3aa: CASSYSLATSEQYF

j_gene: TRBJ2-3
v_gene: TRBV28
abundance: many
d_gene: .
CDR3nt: TGTGCCAGCAGTTTACCCCCATTGACTATCACAGATACGCAGTATTTT
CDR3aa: CASSLPPLTITDTQYF

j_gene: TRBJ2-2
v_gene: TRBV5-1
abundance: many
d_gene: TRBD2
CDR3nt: TGCGCCAGCAGTCCCCTAGCGGGGAACACCGGGGAGCTGTTTTTT
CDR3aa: CASSPLAGNTGELFF

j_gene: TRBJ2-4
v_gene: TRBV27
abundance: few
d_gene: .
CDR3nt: TGTGCCAGCAAAGCAGCAGCCAAAAACATTCAGTACTTC
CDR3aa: CASKAAAKNIQYF

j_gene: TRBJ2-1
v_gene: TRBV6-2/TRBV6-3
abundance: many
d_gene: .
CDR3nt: TGTGCCAGCAGCTGGGTTACCGGGTGGGTTTACAATGAGCAGTTCTTC
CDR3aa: CASSWVTGWVYNEQFF

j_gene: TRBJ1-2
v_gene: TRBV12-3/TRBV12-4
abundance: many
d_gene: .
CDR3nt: TGTGCCAGCAGCCTCCCGGGTGGCTACACCTTC
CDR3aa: CASSLPGGYTF

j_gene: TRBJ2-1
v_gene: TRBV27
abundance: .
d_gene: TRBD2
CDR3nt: TGTGCCAGCAGTTTAACTAGCGGGGGCTACAATGAGCAGTTCTTC
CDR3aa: CASSLTSGGYNEQFF

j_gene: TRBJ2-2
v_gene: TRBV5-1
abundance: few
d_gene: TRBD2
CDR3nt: TGCGCCAGCAGCTTCGGCTCGGGGGGGAAGCGGGAGCTGTTTTTT
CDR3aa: CASSFGSGGKRELFF

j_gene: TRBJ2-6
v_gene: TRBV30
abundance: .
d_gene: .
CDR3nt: TGTGCCTGGAGTAGGACAGCAAGATTTAGTGGGGCCAACGTCCTGACTTTC
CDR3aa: CAWSRTARFSGANVLTF

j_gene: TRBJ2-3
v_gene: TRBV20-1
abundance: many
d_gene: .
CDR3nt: TGCAGTGCTAGAGATTGGGCTAGCGAGGGTACGCAGTATTTT
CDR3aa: CSARDWASEGTQYF

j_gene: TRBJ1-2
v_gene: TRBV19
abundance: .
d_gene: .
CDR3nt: TGTGCCAGTAGTATGGAGACTAACTATGGCTACACCTTC
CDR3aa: CASSMETNYGYTF

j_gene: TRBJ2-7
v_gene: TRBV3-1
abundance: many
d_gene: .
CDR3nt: TGTGCCAGCAGCCCCCGATTGGGTATCTCCTACGAGCAGTACTTC
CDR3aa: CASSPRLGISYEQYF

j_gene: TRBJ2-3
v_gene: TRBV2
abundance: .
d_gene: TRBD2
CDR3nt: TGTGCCAGCAGTGTAGCGGGGGGGCGCACAGATACGCAGTATTTT
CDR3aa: CASSVAGGRTDTQYF

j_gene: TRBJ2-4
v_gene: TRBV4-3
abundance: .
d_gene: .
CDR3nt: TGCGCCAGCAGCCAAGATTCAGATTGGGACATTCAGTACTTC
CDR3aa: CASSQDSDWDIQYF

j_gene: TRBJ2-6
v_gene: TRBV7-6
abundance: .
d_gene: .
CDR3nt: TGTGCCAGCAGCTTAGCGGCAGTCCTCTCTGGGGCCAACGTCCTGACTTTC
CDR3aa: CASSLAAVLSGANVLTF

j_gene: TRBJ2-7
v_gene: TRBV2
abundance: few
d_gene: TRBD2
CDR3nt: TGTGCCAGCAGTGATGGACTAGCGGGAGGCTACGAGCAGTACTTC
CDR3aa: CASSDGLAGGYEQYF

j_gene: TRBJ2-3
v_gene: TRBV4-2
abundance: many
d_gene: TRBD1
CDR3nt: TGTGCCAGCAGCTTACGGACAGGTCTCACAGATACGCAGTATTTT
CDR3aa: CASSLRTGLTDTQYF

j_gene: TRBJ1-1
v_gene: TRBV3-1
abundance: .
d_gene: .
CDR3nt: TGTGCCAGCAGCCAAGACATGCTTTTTTCCATGAACACTGAAGCTTTCTTT
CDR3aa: CASSQDMLFSMNTEAFF

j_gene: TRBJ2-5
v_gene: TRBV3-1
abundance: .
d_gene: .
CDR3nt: TGTGCCAGCAGCCAAGAGGTTTTAGCTGCGGACTTGACCCAGTACTTC
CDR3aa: CASSQEVLAADLTQYF

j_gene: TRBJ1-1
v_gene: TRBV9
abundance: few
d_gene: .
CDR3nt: TGTGCCAGCAGCGCCCGGGGTGTGAACACTGAAGCTTTCTTT
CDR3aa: CASSARGVNTEAFF

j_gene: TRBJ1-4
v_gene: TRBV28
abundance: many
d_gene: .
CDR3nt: TGTGCCAGCAGTTTATCGGTTTACGGTGAAAAACTGTTTTTT
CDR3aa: CASSLSVYGEKLFF

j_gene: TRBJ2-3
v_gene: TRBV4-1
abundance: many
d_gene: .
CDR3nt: TGCGCCAGCAGGAGCACGGCAGATACGCAGTATTTT
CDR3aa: CASRSTADTQYF

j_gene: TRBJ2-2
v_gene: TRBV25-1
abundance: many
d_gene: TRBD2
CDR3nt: TGTGCCAGCAGTGAATACCGCCCGGGACTAGCGACCGGGGAGCTGTTTTTT
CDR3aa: CASSEYRPGLATGELFF

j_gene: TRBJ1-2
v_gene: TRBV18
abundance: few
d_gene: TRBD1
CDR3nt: TGTGCCAGCTCGAGCGCCCAGGGGGCTGGATACTTC
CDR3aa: CASSSAQGAGYF

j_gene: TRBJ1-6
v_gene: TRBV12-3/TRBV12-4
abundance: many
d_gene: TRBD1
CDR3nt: TGTGCCAGCAGTTTGACAGGGGGCGTTCAATTTTCACCCCTCCACTTT
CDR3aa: CASSLTGGVQFSPLHF

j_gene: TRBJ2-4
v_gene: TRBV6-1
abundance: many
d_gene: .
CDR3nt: TGTGCCAGCAGTGAAGTTTGGGCGAGGGGAGCCAAAAACATTCAGTACTTC
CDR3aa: CASSEVWARGAKNIQYF

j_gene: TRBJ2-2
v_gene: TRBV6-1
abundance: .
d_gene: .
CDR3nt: TGTGCCACCGACACAGGGGGGGAAGCCGGGGAGCTGTTTTTT
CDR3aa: CATDTGGEAGELFF

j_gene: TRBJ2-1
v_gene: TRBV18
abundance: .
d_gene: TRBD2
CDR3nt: TGTGCCAGCTCCTTCGCCGCCGGGGGGAATGAGCAGTTCTTC
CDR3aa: CASSFAAGGNEQFF

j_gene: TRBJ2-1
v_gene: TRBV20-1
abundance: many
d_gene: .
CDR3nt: TGCAGTGCTAGGAGGACAGAAAATGAGCAGTTCTTC
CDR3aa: CSARRTENEQFF

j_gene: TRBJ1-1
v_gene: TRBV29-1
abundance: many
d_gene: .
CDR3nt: TGCAGCGGATCCCGGTGGAACACTGAAGCTTTCTTT
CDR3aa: CSGSRWNTEAFF

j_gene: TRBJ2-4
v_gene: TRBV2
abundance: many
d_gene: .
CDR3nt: TGTGCCAGCAAACAGGGTCCCATTCAGTACTTC
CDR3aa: CASKQGPIQYF

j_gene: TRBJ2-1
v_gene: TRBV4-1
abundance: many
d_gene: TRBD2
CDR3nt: TGCGCCAGCAGCCAAGGGACTAGAGCGTTGGAAGAGCAGTTCTTC
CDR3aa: CASSQGTRALEEQFF

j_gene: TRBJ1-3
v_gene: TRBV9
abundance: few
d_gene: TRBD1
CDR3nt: TGTGCCAGCAGCGTAAGGGGGCACTCTGGAAACACCATATATTTT
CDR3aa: CASSVRGHSGNTIYF

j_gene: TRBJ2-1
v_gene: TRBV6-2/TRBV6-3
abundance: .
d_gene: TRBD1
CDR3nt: TGTGCCAGCAGTAGACCGGGGACAGGGGATTTTAATGAGCAGTTCTTC
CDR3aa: CASSRPGTGDFNEQFF